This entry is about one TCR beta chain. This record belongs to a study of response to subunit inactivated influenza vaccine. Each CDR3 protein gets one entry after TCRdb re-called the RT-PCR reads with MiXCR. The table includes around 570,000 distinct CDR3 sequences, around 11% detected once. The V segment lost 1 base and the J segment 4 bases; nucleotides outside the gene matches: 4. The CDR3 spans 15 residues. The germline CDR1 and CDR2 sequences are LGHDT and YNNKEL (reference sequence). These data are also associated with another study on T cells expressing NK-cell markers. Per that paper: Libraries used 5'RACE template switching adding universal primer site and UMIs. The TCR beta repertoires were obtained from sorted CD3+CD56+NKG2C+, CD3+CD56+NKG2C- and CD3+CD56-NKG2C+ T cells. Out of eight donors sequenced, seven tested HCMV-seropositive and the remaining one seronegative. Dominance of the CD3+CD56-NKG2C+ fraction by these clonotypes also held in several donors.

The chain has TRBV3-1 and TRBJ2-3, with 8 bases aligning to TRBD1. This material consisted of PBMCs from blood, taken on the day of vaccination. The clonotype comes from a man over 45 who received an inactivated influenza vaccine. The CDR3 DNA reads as TGTGCCAGCAGCCAAGTAGGGACAGGATCAGATACGCAGTATTTT. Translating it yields CASSQVGTGSDTQYF.